These 24 T cell receptor beta chains were sequenced from one sample in a study of blood T cell repertoires in COVID-19. Repertoires were generated with immunoSEQ multiplex PCR, while TCRdb's copy carries only in-frame clones and drops some. The sample shows around 370,000 clones, under 95% of them seen only once. Source material: peripheral blood. All receptors come from a woman aged 18-29 years who had recovered from COVID-19.

The chain links TRBV19 to TRBJ1-2; TRBD1 matches 8 bases. This CDR3 has 17 amino acids. From germline, CDR1 is LNHDA and CDR2 SQIVND (reference sequence). Trimming took 0 bases from V and 3 from J; bases not matched to a gene: 9. CDR3: CASSIDRSGGADYGYTF. CDR3 nucleotides: TGTGCCAGTAGTATAGATCGGTCAGGGGGCGCTGACTATGGCTACACCTTC. Supplemented by reference TRBV19 and TRBJ1-2, the full variable domain reads DGGITQSPKYLFRKEGQNVTLSCEQNLNHDAMYWYRQDPGQGLRLIYYSQIVNDFQKGDIAEGYSVSREKKESFPLTVTSAQKNPTAFYLCASSIDRSGGADYGYTFGSGTRLTVV.

The chain recombines TRBV28 with TRBJ1-3, with D possibly matching TRBD1 (5 bases). CDR1 is MDHEN and CDR2 is SYDVKM in the germline V gene. CDR3 length equals 15 residues. Between the trimmed V and J ends, which lost 10 bases and 1 base, there was a span of 17 bases. Here the CDR3 DNA reads TGTGCCACCGGGGCGGGGGTACTATCTGGAAACACCATATATTTT. Translating gives CATGAGVLSGNTIYF.

V and J are TRBV24-1 and TRBJ1-2, with TRBD1 as a possible D gene (5 bases). CDR1 and CDR2 (germline): KGHDR, SFDVKD. The germline V and J ends were trimmed by 1 base and 8 bases, with 13 bases remaining between them. The CDR3 is 14 residues long. Here the CDR3 DNA reads TGTGCCACCAGTGATTTTCAAACAGGAGGGGGCTACACCTTC. Its translation: CATSDFQTGGGYTF.

This chain uses TRBV5-1 with TRBJ2-1, with D perhaps matching TRBD2 (5 bases). This CDR3 region has 16 residues. Germline CDR1 SGHRS, CDR2 YFSETQ. Trimming cost V 2 bases and J 4 bases, with 16 bases left between them. The CDR3 loop reads CASSFELDSPYNEQFF. As DNA, the CDR3 is TGCGCCAGCAGCTTCGAGCTGGACTCACCTTACAATGAGCAGTTCTTC.

Only one count was recorded for this clone. The chain joins TRBV2 to TRBJ1-1, with D perhaps TRBD1 (5 bases). Looked up from germline, CDR1 is SNHLY and CDR2 is FYNNEI. This CDR3 has 13 amino acids. The V and J ends lost 7 bases and 5 bases respectively, with 14 bases between them. CDR3 sequence (DNA): TGTGCCAGCATACAGGTCGCGTGGACTGAAGCTTTCTTT. Translating it yields CASIQVAWTEAFF.

This chain links TRBV10-2 with TRBJ2-7; 14 positions agree with TRBD2. Germline V lookup: CDR1 WSHSY, CDR2 SAAADI. CDR3 size: 15 residues. Germline trimming cut 6 bases from V and 5 bases from J; bases unmatched to any gene: 6. CDR3 nucleotide sequence: TGCGCCAGCAGCCCCCGGGGACTAGCGGGAGACGAGCAGTACGTC. Amino acid sequence: CASSPRGLAGDEQYV.

The V gene is TRBV7-9, the J gene TRBJ1-1; TRBD1 is a possible D gene (5 bases). V dropped 7 bases and J dropped 1 base, with 19 bases sitting between them. The CDR3 is 16 residues long. Looked up from germline, CDR1 is SEHNR and CDR2 is FQNEAQ (reference sequence). The CDR3 DNA sequence: TGTGCCAGCAAAAGGATTTCAGGCAGGGCGAACACTGAAGCTTTCTTT. Amino acid sequence: CASKRISGRANTEAFF.

The rearrangement links TRBV5-1 to TRBJ1-4; 12 nucleotides line up with TRBD1. CDR3 size: 14 residues. Germline loops: CDR1 SGHRS, CDR2 YFSETQ. With V trimmed by 4 bases and J by 6 bases, 1 base remained unmatched. CDR3 in DNA: TGCGCCAGCAGCCGGGACAGGGGGCATGAAAAACTGTTTTTT. Translation gives CASSRDRGHEKLFF.

The CDR3 loop reads CASSVVLVGPYEQYV. The CDR3, as DNA: TGTGCCAGCAGTGTGGTACTAGTAGGCCCCTACGAGCAGTACGTC. The rearrangement uses TRBV6-4 and TRBJ2-7, with D possibly matching TRBD2 (5 bases). Germline CDR1 reads MRHNA; CDR2 reads SNTAGT. V shed 4 bases and J shed 2 bases, with 15 bases lying between them. The CDR3 runs to 15 residues.

This rearrangement joins TRBV29-1 to TRBJ2-1; 8 positions match TRBD2. Germline V CDR1 and CDR2: SQVTM, ANQGSEA. CDR3 length equals 13 residues. Trimming cost V 5 bases and J 7 bases; bases outside gene matches: 7. The CDR3 sequence: CSVTGRASNEQFF. The CDR3 DNA reads TGCAGCGTTACCGGGAGGGCCTCGAATGAGCAGTTCTTC.

The V gene is TRBV5-1, the J gene TRBJ2-7; 8 nucleotides align to TRBD1. Trimming took 4 bases from V and 7 from J; bases not matched to a gene: 7. The length of the CDR3 is 13 residues. Germline V CDR1 and CDR2: SGHRS, YFSETQ. The CDR3 sequence is CASSSGQGWEQYV. DNA of the CDR3: TGCGCCAGCAGCAGCGGACAGGGTTGGGAGCAGTACGTC.

In DNA, the CDR3 is TGCGCCAGCAGTTCATTAGCGGGAGGGAACTACAATGAGCAGTTCTTC. Translating it yields CASSSLAGGNYNEQFF. V usage is TRBV10-1 and J usage is TRBJ2-1; 11 nucleotides align to TRBD2. The V segment lost 5 bases and the J segment 3 bases; nucleotides outside the gene matches: 6. The CDR3 runs to 16 residues. Germline-derived CDR1 and CDR2 are WNHNN and SYGVQD (reference sequence).

The chain combines TRBV4-3 with TRBJ1-6; tentative D call: TRBD1 (6 bases). The CDR3 is 15 amino acids. Trimming cost V 2 bases and J 4 bases, with 9 bases left between them. Germline V CDR1 and CDR2: LGHNA, YSLEER. In DNA, the CDR3 is TGCGCCAGCAGCCAAAACAGGGCGTATAATTCACCCCTCCACTTT. Its protein is CASSQNRAYNSPLHF.

The chain joins TRBV12-3 or TRBV12-4 to TRBJ1-2; D not resolved. Trimming took 2 bases from V and 5 from J, leaving 6 bases between them. There are 12 residues in the CDR3. In DNA form, the CDR3 reads TGTGCCAGCAGTTTATACAAGTATGGCTACACCTTC. Protein sequence: CASSLYKYGYTF.

The chain links TRBV3-1 (or the pseudogene TRBV3-2) to TRBJ2-4; D is unclear. Germline CDR1 LGHDT, CDR2 YNNKEL (reference sequence). This CDR3 has 17 amino acids. V lost 0 bases to trimming and J lost 0 bases, with 12 bases between them. CDR3 DNA: TGTGCCAGCAGCCAAGACCTGGGCATTCTAGCCAAAAACATTCAGTACTTC. Encoded protein: CASSQDLGILAKNIQYF.

The rearrangement links TRBV6-5 to TRBJ1-1; 8 nucleotides match TRBD1. This CDR3 is 13 amino acids long. Trimming took 2 bases from V and 7 from J; bases not matched to a gene: 3. CDR1 and CDR2 (germline): MNHEY, SVGAGI. In DNA form, the CDR3 reads TGTGCCAGCAGTTACCCAGGACAGGGTGAAGCTTTCTTT. Translating gives CASSYPGQGEAFF.

This sequence joins TRBV2 and TRBJ1-6; D is unclear. CDR3 length: 15 amino acids. The V and J ends lost 3 bases and 7 bases respectively, with 13 bases between them. CDR1 is SNHLY, CDR2 FYNNEI, per germline. The CDR3 loop is CASSDIRYRNSPLHF. CDR3 nucleotide sequence: TGTGCCAGCAGTGATATCCGGTACCGAAATTCACCCCTCCACTTT.

This chain joins TRBV2 and TRBJ2-7; D is possibly TRBD1 (5 bases). The CDR3 length is 15 residues. Deletions cut 8 bases from V and 3 bases from J, with 20 bases between. Germline CDR1 is SNHLY and CDR2 is FYNNEI. CDR3 loop: CASDKDRKGYYEQYV. CDR3 DNA: TGTGCCAGCGACAAAGATCGAAAGGGGTACTACGAGCAGTACGTC.

The V gene is TRBV4-1, the J gene TRBJ2-5; D not certain. V was cut by 4 bases and J by 3 bases, with 9 bases left in between. The length of the CDR3 is 13 residues. Looked up from germline, CDR1 is MGHRA and CDR2 is YSYEKL. The CDR3 loop reads CASSPYREETQYF. The CDR3, as DNA: TGCGCCAGCAGCCCATACCGAGAAGAGACCCAGTACTTC.

The rearrangement links TRBV4-1 to TRBJ1-2; no clear D. CDR3 size: 14 residues. Deletions cut 2 bases from V and 3 bases from J, with 10 bases between. Germline V gene data show CDR1 as MGHRA and CDR2 as YSYEKL. The chain's CDR3 is CASSQPDGDYGYTF. For the CDR3, the DNA is TGCGCCAGCAGCCAACCTGACGGGGACTATGGCTACACCTTC.

The CDR3 loop is CASSVAGSYNEQFF. The CDR3 DNA sequence: TGTGCCAGCAGCGTAGCGGGCTCCTACAATGAGCAGTTCTTC. This rearrangement joins TRBV9 to TRBJ2-1; D ambiguous. Trimming removed 0 bases at V and 0 bases at J, with 4 bases between. The CDR3 covers 14 residues. Germline V gives CDR1 SGDLS, CDR2 YYNGEE.

This sequence joins TRBV12-3 or TRBV12-4 and TRBJ2-1; D is undetermined. CDR3 length: 13 amino acids. The ends were cut back, 7 bases at V and 9 bases at J, with 16 bases in the middle. CDR3 residues: CASNPFSTGEQFF. The CDR3, as DNA: TGTGCCAGCAATCCCTTTAGCACCGGTGAGCAGTTCTTC.

The genes are TRBV4-1 and TRBJ1-3, with D perhaps TRBD1 (6 bases). Germline CDR1 reads MGHRA; CDR2 reads YSYEKL. The CDR3 spans 17 residues. The V end lost 3 bases, the J end lost 0 bases, and 15 bases lay between the germline ends. CDR3 amino acids: CASSHDKTGSSGNTIYF. The CDR3 DNA follows: TGCGCCAGCAGCCATGATAAGACAGGAAGCTCTGGAAACACCATATATTTT.

The rearrangement joins TRBV30 to TRBJ2-1; D is ambiguous. Trimming cost V 3 bases and J 0 bases, with 6 bases left between them. Germline V gene sequence: CDR1 GTSNPN, CDR2 SVGIG (reference sequence). The CDR3 has 13 amino acids. The CDR3 coding sequence is TGTGCCTGGAGGACTGACTCCTACAATGAGCAGTTCTTC. This gives the protein CAWRTDSYNEQFF.